The clone carrying this TCR beta chain was counted many times. Its specificity is not known. A second PCR of 7 to 11 cycles used a sample-barcoded 5' primer and a J-beta primer mix. TCRdb reprocessed the 5' RACE reads via MiXCR and lists one record per CDR3 protein. The table lists about 1.5 million distinct CDR3 sequences, approximately 43% of them singletons. The J segment lost 9 bases and the V segment lost 4 bases, leaving 8 bases of the junction unmatched. The CDR3 spans 15 residues. These data come from a study of blood T cells in healthy people across ages. Study information: Per two T cells, template switching captured roughly one barcoded beta molecule.

Study-wide results and limits: Measured against age, TCR beta diversity per million T cells decreased in a roughly linear manner.

This sequence originates from a woman under 30 in good health. The sequenced sample consisted of blood. This sequence joins TRBV12-3 or TRBV12-4 and TRBJ2-7; 14 bases are shared with TRBD2. Written as DNA, the CDR3 is TGTGCCAGCAGTTCGGGACTAGCGGGGGACCTAAGGCAGTACTTC. Its protein is CASSSGLAGDLRQYF.